This entry is about one T cell receptor (beta chain). Germline V CDR1 and CDR2: SGHRS, YFSETQ. V was trimmed by 2 bases and J by 4 bases, leaving 12 bases between them. The CDR3 extends over 14 amino acids. Some clones are missing from TCRdb's copy, which holds only in-frame ones; the method was immunoSEQ multiplex PCR. The data show about 100,000 clones, approximately 92% seen once. The data originate from a study of blood T cell repertoires in COVID-19. Study details: Researchers got acute and convalescent COVID-19 samples from the United States, Italy and Spain.

This TCR came from a man between 65 and 85 years old with acute or convalescent COVID-19. Sequenced input: peripheral blood. The chain links TRBV5-1 to TRBJ1-2; tentative D call: TRBD1 (6 bases). The CDR3 region is CASSLGDTFYGYTF. CDR3 coding DNA: TGCGCCAGCAGCTTAGGGGACACCTTCTATGGCTACACCTTC.